This T cell receptor beta chain was sequenced in a study of cytomegalovirus exposure and HLA in healthy donors. The data were produced by immunoSEQ multiplex PCR, yet TCRdb's version contains in-frame clones alone and is incomplete. The data contain approximately 160,000 clones, roughly nine tenths of them singletons. As concerns this clone: The antigen remains unidentified.

Study-wide points: Most TCR sequences were uncommon, yet certain public TCRs appeared in many donors. Specificity for CMV antigens was confirmed in vitro for a few of the CMV-associated chains.

Germline loops: CDR1 SNHLY, CDR2 FYNNEI. Trimming removed 8 bases at V and 6 bases at J, with 17 bases between. The CDR3 contains 14 residues. The gene calls are TRBV2 and TRBJ2-1; possibly TRBD2 for D (5 bases). Source material: PBMCs. The origin of this receptor is a man younger than 30 in good health and CMV-seropositive. CDR3: CASWELIGGNEQFF. Here the CDR3 DNA reads TGTGCCAGCTGGGAATTGATCGGAGGCAATGAGCAGTTCTTC.